This T cell receptor (beta chain) was recovered during a study of blood T cell repertoires in COVID-19. Study as a whole: Samples came from the United States, Italy and Spain, spanning acute and convalescent COVID-19. PBMCs, B-cell-depleted T cells, or T cells provided the cDNA or gDNA that made up the material.

As processed by the authors: Amplification with reference gene primers provided the estimates of nucleated cell counts. Sequencing used immunoSEQ multiplex PCR; TCRdb keeps in-frame clones, though not all of them. V, J and clone size reflect that table, while D and trimming were determined from the DNA. The repertoire has over 150,000 clones, approximately 81% of them found once; the top ten carry under 12%. The CDR3 is made up of 13 amino acids. V dropped 3 bases and J dropped 4 bases, with 8 bases sitting between them. Germline V gene data show CDR1 as SGHNT and CDR2 as YENEEA. The sequencing sample was made of peripheral blood. The rearrangement uses TRBV11-3 and TRBJ2-3; no clear D gene. The sequence was collected from a woman aged 80 or over with active or convalescent COVID-19. In DNA form, the CDR3 reads TGTGCCAGCAGCTTTACGGTGGCAGATACGCAGTATTTT. Protein product: CASSFTVADTQYF.